These 2 T cell receptor beta chains came from one sample sequenced in a study of blood T cell repertoires in COVID-19. The repertoire was sequenced with immunoSEQ multiplex PCR; TCRdb's copy has only in-frame clones and lacks some. The sample lists some 140,000 clones; 80% to 90% were seen once. The specimen was peripheral blood. These receptors were taken from a man between 45 and 60 years old with active COVID-19.

This sequence joins TRBV10-1 and TRBJ1-5; 9 bases fit TRBD1. From germline, CDR1 is WNHNN and CDR2 SYGVQD (reference sequence). CDR3 length: 18 amino acids. Germline trimming cut 2 bases from V and 6 bases from J; bases unmatched to any gene: 14. CDR3 sequence (DNA): TGCGCCAGCAGTGAGATTGGGGGACAGGGAATGTTTCCTCAGCCCCAGCATTTT. Amino acids: CASSEIGGQGMFPQPQHF.

This chain uses TRBV2 with TRBJ2-7; D gene unclear. The CDR3 length is 11 residues. Trimming stripped 5 bases from V and 6 bases from J, with 8 bases between. CDR1 and CDR2 (germline): SNHLY, FYNNEI. The CDR3 region is CASSRVSEQYF. The CDR3 nucleotides are TGTGCCAGCAGTCGGGTTAGCGAGCAGTACTTC.